These 3 T cell receptor beta chains share one sample of origin, sequenced in a study of type 1 regulatory T cells. TCRdb itself ran the reads through MiXCR, one entry per CDR3 protein. The repertoire has 88,000 or so distinct CDR3 sequences, roughly 28% of them found once; the top ten carry 2% to 2.5%. The sequenced material came from CD4+ T cells, either the whole sample or a sorted fraction (not recorded which). The source is a human donor in good health.

The J gene is TRBJ2-3, the V gene TRBV5-1; 7 bases align to TRBD2. Trimming removed 4 bases from V and 0 bases from J; junction bases left unmatched: 8. CDR3 length: 16 residues. Per the germline V gene, CDR1 is SGHRS and CDR2 is YFSETQ. Here the CDR3 reads CASSQLLARSTDTQYF. DNA for the CDR3: TGCGCCAGCAGCCAATTACTAGCGCGTAGCACAGATACGCAGTATTTT. Looking up the rest from reference TRBV5-1 and TRBJ2-3 gives the full variable domain: KAGVTQTPRYLIKTRGQQVTLSCSPISGHRSVSWYQQTPGQGLQFLFEYFSETQRNKGNFPGRFSGRQFSNSRSEMNVSTLELGDSALYLCASSQLLARSTDTQYFGPGTRLTVL.

This clonotype was seen a handful of times. The V call is TRBV20-1, the J call TRBJ2-3; TRBD2 matches 10 bases. V dropped 2 bases and J dropped 5; count of bases not matched to a gene: 4. CDR1 and CDR2 from the germline V gene are DFQATT and SNEGSKA (reference sequence). CDR3 length: 14 amino acids. The CDR3 here is CSARPGLAIDTQYF. The CDR3 DNA is TGCAGTGCTAGACCGGGACTAGCGATAGATACGCAGTATTTT.

The J gene is TRBJ1-1, the V gene TRBV5-1, with D perhaps TRBD1 (6 bases). V was shortened by 0 bases and J by 0 bases, with 18 bases between the two germline ends. Per germline, CDR1 SGHRS and CDR2 YFSETQ. The CDR3 sequence is 18 residues long. CDR3: CASSLAGAEGGLNTEAFF. DNA of the CDR3: TGCGCCAGCAGCTTGGCTGGGGCAGAGGGGGGCCTGAACACTGAAGCTTTCTTT.